A single count supports the clone carrying this T cell receptor beta chain. Its specificity is unknown. The entry originates in a study of OX40 agonist ivuxolimab in advanced cancers. Study information: Intravenous ivuxolimab at 0.01 to 10 mg/kg was given to patients every 2 weeks. Patients enrolled in dose escalation were diagnosed with hepatocellular carcinoma, melanoma, renal cell or head and neck cancer.

Enrollment shut out patients with autoimmune disease history or systemic immunosuppression. Study findings and constraints: At doses 0.1 to 3.0 mg/kg, CD4+ and CD8+ clones expanded.

V dropped 3 bases and J dropped 3; count of bases not matched to a gene: 4. Germline V lookup: CDR1 SGHRS, CDR2 YFSETQ. The CDR3 is 16 residues long. TCRdb's copy holds only in-frame clones and misses some; the assay was immunoSEQ multiplex PCR. This table holds tens of thousands of clones, more than 75% found once. This specimen was CD4+ or CD8+ T cells sorted from blood, taken in a trial of the OX40 agonist ivuxolimab. V gene TRBV5-1 combines with J gene TRBJ2-6, with 9 positions matching TRBD1. This sequence originates from an adult with an advanced solid tumor such as melanoma, head and neck, liver or kidney cancer. CDR3 in amino acids: CASSSQGAGGANVLTF. The CDR3 DNA reads TGCGCCAGCAGCTCACAGGGGGCTGGTGGGGCCAACGTCCTGACTTTC.